Presented here are 12 T cell receptor beta chains from one specimen sequenced in a study of blood T cell repertoires in COVID-19. Measured with immunoSEQ multiplex PCR; TCRdb has only the in-frame clones, and not every one. The table lists about 160,000 clones, 60% to 85% of them singletons. Sample: peripheral blood. These receptor sequences come from a man aged 65 to 79 with acute or convalescent COVID-19.

This chain links TRBV28 with TRBJ2-2; D is possibly TRBD1 (5 bases). Germline values: CDR1 MDHEN, CDR2 SYDVKM. There are 14 residues in the CDR3. Trimming removed 4 bases at V and 0 bases at J, with 6 bases between. The CDR3 DNA reads as TGTGCCAGCAGTTACAGGTCGAACACCGGGGAGCTGTTTTTT. It encodes CASSYRSNTGELFF.

CDR3 sequence: CASSASGELFF. For the CDR3, the DNA is TGTGCCAGCAGTGCTTCCGGGGAGCTGTTTTTT. J is TRBJ2-2 and V is TRBV2; D not resolved. Germline loops: CDR1 SNHLY, CDR2 FYNNEI. With 4 bases removed from V and 6 bases from J, the gap between germline ends came to 3 bases. The CDR3 contains 11 residues.

The chain links TRBV7-2 to TRBJ1-3; possibly TRBD1 for D (5 bases). Trimming took off 0 bases at V and 2 bases at J, with 8 bases between the two ends. The germline V gene encodes CDR1 SGHTA and CDR2 FQGNSA. This CDR3 is built from 15 residues. The chain's CDR3 is CASSLAGGTGNTIYF. CDR3 in DNA: TGTGCCAGCAGCTTAGCGGGGGGAACTGGAAACACCATATATTTT.

V usage is TRBV9 and J usage is TRBJ2-2; 10 bases line up with TRBD2. After removal of 5 bases from V and 6 bases from J, the junction contained 10 bases not matched to a gene. Per germline, CDR1 SGDLS and CDR2 YYNGEE. The CDR3 is 16 amino acids. The CDR3 coding sequence is TGTGCCAGCAGGGATCCTAGCGGGAGTCGCGCCGGGGAGCTGTTTTTT. Its translation: CASRDPSGSRAGELFF.

V gene TRBV6-1 combines with J gene TRBJ1-6; a possible D gene is TRBD1 (5 bases). CDR1 is MNHNS and CDR2 is SASEGT in the germline V gene. Deletions cut 4 bases from V and 2 bases from J, with 15 bases between. This CDR3 is 17 amino acids long. The CDR3 is CASSALTGETYNSPLHF. In nucleotides, the CDR3 is TGTGCCAGCAGTGCCTTAACAGGAGAGACCTATAATTCACCCCTCCACTTT.

The rearrangement joins TRBV9 to TRBJ2-1; 9 nucleotides agree with TRBD2. This CDR3 has 16 residues. CDR1 is SGDLS and CDR2 is YYNGEE in the germline V gene. V lost 1 base and J lost 1; bases outside the gene matches: 3. CDR3 in DNA: TGTGCCAGCAGCGTAAGGGCGGGAGGGTCCTACAATGAGCAGTTCTTC. Its protein product is CASSVRAGGSYNEQFF.

This chain uses TRBV19 with TRBJ1-5; D is perhaps TRBD1 (5 bases). V was pared by 3 bases and J by 0 bases, with 15 bases between. Germline V gene lookup returns CDR1 LNHDA and CDR2 SQIVND (reference sequence). The CDR3 spans 17 residues. DNA of the CDR3: TGTGCCAGTAGTATCCCGGGTCGACAGAATAGCAATCAGCCCCAGCATTTT. Protein sequence: CASSIPGRQNSNQPQHF.

This chain connects TRBV5-3 to TRBJ2-7; D is perhaps TRBD2 (6 bases). TRBV5-3 has ORF status, its function being uncertain. Trimming removed 4 bases at V and 6 bases at J, with 14 bases between. This CDR3 contains 13 residues. CDR3 residues: CARSPVRGGEQYF. CDR3 coding DNA: TGTGCCAGAAGCCCGGTAAGGGGAGGCGAGCAGTACTTC.

This clone was picked up one time. This chain connects TRBV19 to TRBJ1-5; no firm D call. With 0 bases removed from V and 9 bases from J, the gap between germline ends came to 12 bases. The CDR3 contains 14 residues. The germline V gene encodes CDR1 LNHDA and CDR2 SQIVND (reference sequence). The CDR3 sequence: CASSIEAGSPPQHF. The DNA of the CDR3 is TGTGCCAGTAGTATAGAGGCGGGGAGCCCGCCCCAGCATTTT.

The V and J genes are TRBV30 and TRBJ2-3; a weak D match, TRBD2 (6 bases). Germline values: CDR1 GTSNPN, CDR2 SVGIG (reference sequence). The CDR3 has 16 amino acids. Trimming shortened V by 0 bases and J by 0 bases, and 13 bases separated the two germline ends. In nucleotides, the CDR3 is TGTGCCTGGAGTGTAGGTCTAGCGATTAGCACAGATACGCAGTATTTT. It translates to CAWSVGLAISTDTQYF.

This clone was detected ten times or more. The V gene is TRBV18, the J gene TRBJ2-2; 8 nucleotides align to TRBD2. The CDR3 covers 16 residues. The germline CDR1 and CDR2 sequences are KGHSH and LQKENI. V was clipped by 3 bases and J by 1 base; unmatched bases: 4. This CDR3 reads CASSPPTSVNTGELFF. The CDR3 DNA is TGTGCCAGCTCACCCCCGACTAGCGTGAACACCGGGGAGCTGTTTTTT.

This chain uses TRBV2 with TRBJ1-4; D unclear. The CDR3 covers 13 residues. V was cut by 4 bases and J by 7 bases, with 10 bases left in between. Germline values: CDR1 SNHLY, CDR2 FYNNEI. CDR3 region: CASSALAGEKLFF. The CDR3 DNA sequence: TGTGCCAGCAGTGCCTTAGCTGGTGAAAAACTGTTTTTT.